Listed here are 18 T cell receptor beta chains from one sample, sequenced in a study of blood T cell repertoires in COVID-19 (dated by TCRdb to 2020 to 2021). Preparation of the library involved the immunoSEQ multiplex PCR assay. The source is immuneACCESS, and TCRdb retained only in-frame sequences with V and J called. Part of the clones is not carried over; for the studies checked, unresolved V genes explain less than half of this, and the remainder is unexplained. The sample profile shows around 380,000 clones; roughly 80% of them were found once. Under 1.2% of the sample rests with the top ten. Material for sequencing was peripheral blood. These receptors were collected from a human donor with acute or convalescent COVID-19. The donor label of this sample is uncertain.

V is TRBV6-5 and J is TRBJ1-2, with TRBD1 identical over 7 bases. Germline lookup yields CDR1 MNHEY and CDR2 SVGAGI. The CDR3 runs to 14 residues. Unmatched junction bases numbered 8, after V lost 6 bases and J lost 4 bases. The CDR3 spells CASRKQGFGYGYTF. CDR3 nucleotide sequence: TGTGCCAGCAGGAAACAGGGGTTTGGCTATGGCTACACCTTC.

This clone was detected only a few times. The rearrangement uses TRBV12-5 and TRBJ2-1; 7 bases are a match to TRBD2. Germline values: CDR1 LGHNT, CDR2 FRNRAP. The V gene end was trimmed by 1 base and the J gene end by 7 bases; junction bases not matched to a gene: 13. The CDR3 spans 17 residues. CDR3 nucleotides: TGTGCTAGTGGTTTGGGACCCGGGAGCGGGACTCCAAATGAGCAGTTCTTC. As protein: CASGLGPGSGTPNEQFF. Full variable domain (missing parts from reference TRBV12-5 and TRBJ2-1): DARVTQTPRHKVTEMGQEVTMRCQPILGHNTVFWYRQTMMQGLELLAYFRNRAPLDDSGMPKDRFSAEMPDATLATLKIQPSEPRDSAVYFCASGLGPGSGTPNEQFFGPGTRLTVL.

This clone was seen only once. The same CDR3 also results from other DNA sequences found in this sample. The V and J genes are TRBV18 and TRBJ1-1; the D is unclear. CDR1 and CDR2 from the germline V gene are KGHSH and LQKENI. The CDR3 runs to 15 residues. Trimming shortened V by 2 bases and J by 0 bases, and 10 bases separated the two germline ends. DNA of the CDR3: TGTGCCAGCTCACCAGGGCAGACCATGAACACTGAAGCTTTCTTT. Its translation: CASSPGQTMNTEAFF. Filled out from reference TRBV18 and TRBJ1-1, the complete variable domain reads NAGVMQNPRHLVRRRGQEARLRCSPMKGHSHVYWYRQLPEEGLKFMVYLQKENIIDESGMPKERFSAEFPKEGPSILRIQQVVRGDSAAYFCASSPGQTMNTEAFFGQGTRLTVV.

This chain links TRBV5-3 with TRBJ1-1, with D perhaps matching TRBD1 (6 bases). TRBV5-3 is identified as an open reading frame with a role that is uncertain. There are 21 residues in the CDR3. V lost 3 bases and J 0 bases, leaving 30 bases between the germline ends. This CDR3 is CARSWGGRLKGIPRLNTEAFF. The CDR3 nucleotides read TGTGCCAGAAGCTGGGGGGGCCGGTTGAAAGGGATCCCCCGCCTGAACACTGAAGCTTTCTTT.

There are a few counts of this clone. This sequence joins TRBV5-1 and TRBJ2-2; TRBD1 matches 7 bases. The CDR3 extends over 15 amino acids. Germline V gives CDR1 SGHRS, CDR2 YFSETQ. The V gene end was trimmed by 4 bases and the J gene end by 5 bases; junction bases not matched to a gene: 8. CDR3 DNA sequence: TGCGCCAGCAGCCGAGACAGGGTGGAAACCGGGGAGCTGTTTTTT. This gives the protein CASSRDRVETGELFF.

This sequence joins TRBV6-6 and TRBJ2-7, with 10 bases fitting TRBD1. CDR1 is MNHNY, CDR2 SVGAGI, per germline (reference sequence). V shed 5 bases, J shed 4 bases, and the junction held 8 bases outside the gene matches. The CDR3 covers 15 residues. CDR3 residues: CASSTQTGGRYEQYF. CDR3 nucleotides: TGTGCCAGCAGTACGCAGACAGGGGGCCGGTACGAGCAGTACTTC.

This clone was detected only once. This rearrangement joins TRBV23-1 to TRBJ1-3; D uncertain. TRBV23-1 is noted as an ORF with a role that remains uncertain. Trimming shortened V by 0 bases and J by 0 bases, and 12 bases separated the two germline ends. The CDR3 totals 17 residues. Here the CDR3 DNA reads TGCGCCAGCAGTCAATCAGGTTCGACTGGCTCTGGAAACACCATATATTTT. Translation gives CASSQSGSTGSGNTIYF.

The V gene is TRBV27, the J gene TRBJ1-5; 7 bases fit TRBD1. The germline V gene has CDR1 MNHEY and CDR2 SMNVEV (reference sequence). Trimming removed 6 bases from V and 2 bases from J; junction bases left unmatched: 10. The CDR3 totals 16 residues. Here the CDR3 DNA reads TGTGCCAGCAGAGTGACAGGGAACTATGGCAATCAGCCCCAGCATTTT. This translates into CASRVTGNYGNQPQHF.

This chain links TRBV29-1 with TRBJ2-7; 7 bases are shared with TRBD1. CDR1 SQVTM and CDR2 ANQGSEA come from the germline V gene. The CDR3 length is 12 residues. Losses at the gene ends were 7 bases for V and 5 bases for J; bases not matched to a gene: 8. The CDR3 loop is CSGSTGIHEQYF. The CDR3, as DNA: TGCAGCGGATCGACAGGGATCCACGAGCAGTACTTC.

This clone was detected once. This sequence joins TRBV10-3 and TRBJ1-5; D perhaps matches TRBD1 (6 bases). Deletions cut 3 bases from V and 5 bases from J, with 11 bases between. The CDR3 has 14 amino acids. The germline CDR1 and CDR2 sequences are ENHRY and SYGVKD. The CDR3: CAISETTGYQPQHF. The CDR3 DNA follows: TGTGCCATCAGTGAAACTACAGGGTATCAGCCCCAGCATTTT.

A word on this clone: Other DNA sequences in this specimen translate into the identical CDR3. V is TRBV12-5 and J is TRBJ1-1; TRBD1 might be the D (5 bases). The V end lost 1 base, the J end lost 0 bases, and 6 bases lay between the germline ends. CDR1 and CDR2 from the germline V gene are LGHNT and FRNRAP. This CDR3 is 14 amino acids long. In nucleotides, the CDR3 is TGTGCTAGTGGTTTGGGGGGCATGAACACTGAAGCTTTCTTT. Translated, it gives CASGLGGMNTEAFF.

The genes are TRBV4-1 and TRBJ1-1; D gene uncertain. Between the trimmed V and J ends, which lost 3 bases and 2 bases, there was a span of 13 bases. The length of the CDR3 is 15 residues. CDR1 is MGHRA and CDR2 is YSYEKL in the germline V gene. CDR3 bases: TGCGCCAGCAGCCATACTTATGGGAGAAACACTGAAGCTTTCTTT. Residues: CASSHTYGRNTEAFF.

The rearrangement joins TRBV28 to TRBJ1-1, with TRBD1 as a possible D gene (6 bases). V dropped 7 bases and J dropped 1 base, with 31 bases sitting between them. Germline lookup yields CDR1 MDHEN and CDR2 SYDVKM. The CDR3 is made up of 20 amino acids. The CDR3 DNA reads as TGTGCCAGCATTCCCCCGAGGGGGACTAAGGGGGGGCGGAAGAACACTGAAGCTTTCTTT. Protein sequence: CASIPPRGTKGGRKNTEAFF.

The chain employs TRBV7-9 and TRBJ2-1; tentatively, D is TRBD1 (5 bases). This CDR3 has 13 residues. Germline-derived CDR1 and CDR2 are SEHNR and FQNEAQ (reference sequence). Between the trimmed V and J ends, which lost 4 bases and 4 bases, there was a span of 8 bases. The CDR3, as DNA: TGTGCCAGCAGCTCTCAGGGTTACAATGAGCAGTTCTTC. It translates to CASSSQGYNEQFF.

This clone was picked up one time. The chain links TRBV19 to TRBJ1-2; D gene ambiguous. The CDR3 is 15 residues long. Per germline, CDR1 LNHDA and CDR2 SQIVND (reference sequence). Trimming shortened V by 0 bases and J by 5 bases, and 13 bases separated the two germline ends. The CDR3 is CASSIDHEARYGYTF. The DNA of the CDR3 is TGTGCCAGTAGTATAGATCATGAGGCGAGGTATGGCTACACCTTC.

The CDR3 DNA follows: TGTGCCAGCAGTGATACGGAGACTAGACAGTTCTTC. This translates into CASSDTETRQFF. The chain employs TRBV2 and TRBJ2-1; weak D call: TRBD2 (6 bases). The germline V gene encodes CDR1 SNHLY and CDR2 FYNNEI. This CDR3 spans 12 amino acids. V was clipped by 3 bases and J by 13 bases, with 13 bases between them. Full variable domain (outside the CDR3, taken from reference TRBV2 and TRBJ2-1): EPEVTQTPSHQVTQMGQEVILRCVPISNHLYFYWYRQILGQKVEFLVSFYNNEISEKSEIFDDQFSVERPDGSNFTLKIRSTKLEDSAMYFCASSDTETRQFFGPGTRLTVL.

V is TRBV13 and J is TRBJ1-2; possibly TRBD1 for D (6 bases). CDR1 PRHDT and CDR2 FYEKMQ come from the germline V gene (reference sequence). The CDR3 is 12 amino acids. The germline V and J ends were trimmed by 6 bases and 3 bases, with 8 bases remaining between them. CDR3 residues: CASRYRDYGYTF. CDR3 bases: TGTGCCAGCAGGTACAGGGACTATGGCTACACCTTC.

The genes are TRBV2 and TRBJ1-2; a weak D match, TRBD1 (6 bases). V lost 8 bases, J lost 2 bases, and 12 bases lay in between. Germline V CDR1 and CDR2: SNHLY, FYNNEI. The CDR3 totals 13 residues. The CDR3 loop reads CASSTGMNYGYTF. The CDR3 DNA follows: TGTGCCAGCTCCACAGGGATGAACTATGGCTACACCTTC.